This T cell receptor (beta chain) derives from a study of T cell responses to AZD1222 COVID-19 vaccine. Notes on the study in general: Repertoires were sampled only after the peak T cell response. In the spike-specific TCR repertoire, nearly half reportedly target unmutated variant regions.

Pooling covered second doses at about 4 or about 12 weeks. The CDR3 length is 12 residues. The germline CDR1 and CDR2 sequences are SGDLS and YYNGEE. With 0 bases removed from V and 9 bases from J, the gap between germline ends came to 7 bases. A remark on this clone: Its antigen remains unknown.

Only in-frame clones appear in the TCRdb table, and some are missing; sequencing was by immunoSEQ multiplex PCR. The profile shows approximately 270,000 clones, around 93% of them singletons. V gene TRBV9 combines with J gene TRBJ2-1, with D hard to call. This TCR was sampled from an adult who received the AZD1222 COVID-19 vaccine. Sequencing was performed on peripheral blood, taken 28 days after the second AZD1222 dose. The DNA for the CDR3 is TGTGCCAGCAGCGTAGGATTAGGTGAGCAGTTCTTC. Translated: CASSVGLGEQFF.